These T cell receptor beta chains were read from a single sample in a study of human T cells and chemical hapten exposure. TCRdb called the RACE reads again in MiXCR, with one record for every CDR3 protein. The table has around 31,000 distinct CDR3 sequences, nearly 7.5% seen once. Sequences were obtained from whole blood. These receptors all come from a human donor in good health. Some clones in this sample may be carry-over from other donors' samples. Both conserved end residues are part of each CDR3. Each record gives: clone size, J gene, CDR3 length, V gene, D gene, CDR3 protein, CDR3 DNA. The D gene is left open where the match is weak. Not all rows give a size; the values are once, few, many and, for expanded clones, a class.

abundance: few
j_gene: TRBJ2-5
len: 16
v_gene: TRBV7-9
d_gene: TRBD2
CDR3aa: CASSLVLAGEMETQYF
CDR3nt: TGTGCCAGCAGCTTAGTTCTAGCGGGAGAGATGGAGACCCAGTACTTC

abundance: many
j_gene: TRBJ1-6
len: 13
v_gene: TRBV6-6
d_gene: -
CDR3aa: CAMNRAYNSPLHF
CDR3nt: TGTGCCATGAACAGGGCCTATAATTCACCCCTCCACTTT

abundance: many
j_gene: TRBJ1-2
len: 13
v_gene: TRBV7-9
d_gene: TRBD1
CDR3aa: CASSSGQQHGYTF
CDR3nt: TGTGCCAGCAGCTCGGGACAGCAACATGGCTACACCTTC

abundance: few
j_gene: TRBJ2-1
len: 16
v_gene: TRBV9
d_gene: -
CDR3aa: CASSVEGSSPYNEQFF
CDR3nt: TGTGCCAGCAGCGTAGAGGGCAGCTCCCCCTACAATGAGCAGTTCTTC

abundance: many
j_gene: TRBJ1-4
len: 14
v_gene: TRBV12-3/TRBV12-4
d_gene: TRBD1
CDR3aa: CASSLPGGNEKLFF
CDR3nt: TGTGCCAGCAGTTTGCCAGGGGGAAATGAAAAACTGTTTTTT

abundance: -
j_gene: TRBJ2-1
len: 17
v_gene: TRBV6-2/TRBV6-3
d_gene: -
CDR3aa: CASSYSKGSVRHNEQFF
CDR3nt: TGTGCCAGCAGTTACTCGAAAGGTTCCGTCCGGCACAATGAGCAGTTCTTC

abundance: many
j_gene: TRBJ2-2
len: 15
v_gene: TRBV7-2
d_gene: TRBD1
CDR3aa: CASSRHRGPTGELFF
CDR3nt: TGTGCCAGCAGTCGACACAGGGGCCCCACCGGGGAGCTGTTTTTT

abundance: few
j_gene: TRBJ1-2
len: 15
v_gene: TRBV5-4
d_gene: -
CDR3aa: CASSFMGARDYGYTF
CDR3nt: TGTGCCAGCAGCTTTATGGGGGCGCGGGACTATGGCTACACCTTC

abundance: -
j_gene: TRBJ2-7
len: 14
v_gene: TRBV28
d_gene: TRBD1
CDR3aa: CASSLGRGRGEQYF
CDR3nt: TGTGCCAGCAGTTTAGGCAGGGGGCGCGGGGAGCAGTACTTC

abundance: many
j_gene: TRBJ2-6
len: 19
v_gene: TRBV7-9
d_gene: -
CDR3aa: CASSFRALTGQAGANVLTF
CDR3nt: TGTGCCAGCAGCTTTCGAGCTCTTACAGGGCAGGCAGGGGCCAACGTCCTGACTTTC

abundance: many
j_gene: TRBJ2-2
len: 14
v_gene: TRBV27
d_gene: -
CDR3aa: CASSLSSYTGELFF
CDR3nt: TGTGCCAGCAGTTTATCTTCTTACACCGGGGAGCTGTTTTTT

abundance: few
j_gene: TRBJ2-5
len: 16
v_gene: TRBV12-3/TRBV12-4
d_gene: TRBD1
CDR3aa: CASSYRGNILQETQYF
CDR3nt: TGTGCCAGCAGTTACAGGGGGAACATACTCCAAGAGACCCAGTACTTC

abundance: few
j_gene: TRBJ2-7
len: 13
v_gene: TRBV6-5
d_gene: TRBD1
CDR3aa: CASRGTGGGEQYF
CDR3nt: TGTGCCAGCAGAGGCACAGGGGGCGGCGAGCAGTACTTC

abundance: many
j_gene: TRBJ1-2
len: 14
v_gene: TRBV6-6
d_gene: TRBD1
CDR3aa: CASRARQGSYGYTF
CDR3nt: TGTGCCAGCAGGGCGAGACAGGGCTCGTATGGCTACACCTTC

abundance: -
j_gene: TRBJ1-1
len: 15
v_gene: TRBV28
d_gene: -
CDR3aa: CASKMSGGRNTEAFF
CDR3nt: TGTGCCAGCAAGATGAGTGGGGGGAGGAACACTGAAGCTTTCTTT

abundance: many
j_gene: TRBJ2-3
len: 14
v_gene: TRBV20-1
d_gene: TRBD2
CDR3aa: CSATLAGSTDTQYF
CDR3nt: TGCAGTGCTACACTAGCGGGGAGCACAGATACGCAGTATTTT

abundance: -
j_gene: TRBJ2-3
len: 15
v_gene: TRBV4-3
d_gene: TRBD2
CDR3aa: CASSRAMAGGDTQYF
CDR3nt: TGCGCCAGCAGCCGAGCTATGGCGGGGGGGGATACGCAGTATTTT

abundance: few
j_gene: TRBJ1-2
len: 11
v_gene: TRBV2
d_gene: -
CDR3aa: CASTDGNGYTF
CDR3nt: TGTGCCAGCACAGACGGAAATGGCTACACCTTC